The entry below gives a single TCR beta chain sequence along with its context. Its antigen specificity is not known. Per-base quality was not reported, and no clone a single base away is much larger than it. Repertoires were sampled repeatedly over the course of chemoradiotherapy so that clonal expansion in the tumor microenvironment could be followed. Taken from the germline V gene (reference sequence), the CDR1 and CDR2 loops are SEHNR and FQNEAQ. V and J lose 5 bases and 4 bases, and a span of 12 bases separates them. Including the terminal cysteine and phenylalanine, the CDR3 comprises 14 residues. Only CDR3 DNA is held: 42 bases, read in frame from base 1. The data were taken from a study of chemoradiotherapy in HPV16-positive cancers (dated by TCRdb to 2021 to 2024). Notes on the research overall: Functional T-cell assays on cells from two HPV16-positive patients defined candidate HPV-specific T-cell clones and common TCR motifs. The study asked whether T-cell immunity against the HPV oncoproteins E6 and E7 changes during chemoradiotherapy and whether it affects survival. The candidate HPV-specific TCRs and motifs were subsequently tracked in TCR repertoires obtained from 86 patients with HPV-related cancers. Broader findings and caveats from the paper: Expansion of candidate HPV-specific clones and E7-related TCR motifs was observed in the tumor microenvironment during treatment, whereas no such expansion was observed for non-HPV-specific T cells. The survival association was reported for HPV16-positive patients, and the functional definition of HPV-specific T cells was derived from only a couple of HPV16-positive patients. In HPV16-positive patients, expansion of HPV-responsive T cells during chemoradiotherapy was associated with improved recurrence-free survival.

Receptor libraries were prepared by the immunoSEQ multiplex PCR assay. Held by TCRdb, this immuneACCESS table contains in-frame sequences only and omits some clones. Under half of the omission traces to an unresolved V gene where checked; the cause of the rest is unknown. For this sample the table gives tens of thousands of clones, of which over 85% were detected only once. Together, the top ten hold 20% to 25% of the sample. This receptor was taken from a human donor with HPV-associated anogenital cancer. Sequencing was performed on blood, taken from a patient who underwent chemoradiotherapy. The V and J genes are TRBV7-9 and TRBJ1-5, with a weak D call of TRBD1 (6 bases match). The CDR3 reads CASSATGRNQPQHF. In nucleotide form, the sequence is TGTGCCAGCAGCGCAACAGGGAGGAATCAGCCCCAGCATTTT.